This TCR beta chain was documented in a study of blood T cell repertoires in COVID-19. The table came from immunoSEQ multiplex PCR; TCRdb's copy has only in-frame clones and leaves some out. The sample has 200,000 to 250,000 clones; roughly 92% are singletons. This CDR3 is 15 amino acids long. Germline V gives CDR1 LGHDT, CDR2 YNNKEL (reference sequence). V was trimmed by 2 bases and J by 8 bases, leaving 16 bases between them. The gene calls are TRBV3-1 (or the pseudogene TRBV3-2) and TRBJ1-3, with TRBD1 as a possible D gene (6 bases). The TCR originated in a man aged 60 to 69 with COVID-19, enrolled during active disease. Sequencing was carried out using peripheral blood. The CDR3 coding sequence is TGTGCCAGCAGCCAAACGTGGGGGCTAGCGGACACCATATATTTT. It translates to CASSQTWGLADTIYF.